This T cell receptor beta chain appears in the sequencing data of a study of CD8 T cells in ankylosing spondylitis. TCRdb called the 5' RACE reads again in MiXCR, with one record for every CDR3 protein. This table has 750,000 to 850,000 distinct CDR3 sequences, approximately 10% appearing once. This clonotype was counted ten times or more. The antigen is not known. Germline CDR1 reads SQVTM; CDR2 reads ANQGSEA. The CDR3 loop spans 12 amino acids. V lost 7 bases to trimming and J lost 0 bases, with 9 bases between them. General study findings and limits: A motif of 7 or 8 highly homologous TCR beta variants was seen as apparently characteristic of ankylosing spondylitis blood.

Sequencing input: blood, either unsorted or a sorted T cell fraction (not recorded which). The chain joins TRBV29-1 to TRBJ1-1; TRBD1 might be the D (5 bases). This clonotype was sampled from a male donor with ankylosing spondylitis. CDR3 DNA sequence: TGCAGCGCGGGACGGATGAACACTGAAGCTTTCTTT. Residues: CSAGRMNTEAFF.